This T cell receptor (beta chain) was documented in a study of CD8 T cells in ankylosing spondylitis (dated by TCRdb to the late 2010s). General notes on the study: The study profiled T cell receptor beta repertoires in healthy donors and ankylosing spondylitis patients to find disease-linked TCR variants. Peripheral blood samples were taken, and synovial fluid was additionally collected from ankylosing spondylitis patients. The full study cohort was made up of 20 to 25 ankylosing spondylitis patients and about a hundred healthy donors. Beyond this particular receptor, the publication reports: Some TCR beta motif variants had previously been reported in synovial fluid and blood of reactive arthritis patients, which suggested common disease-initiation mechanisms. The disease-linked clones were reported as significantly enriched in matched synovial fluid samples from ankylosing spondylitis patients. A TCR beta motif made up of several highly homologous amino acid variants appeared to be characteristic of blood from ankylosing spondylitis patients. A CD8+ phenotype was shown by the disease-linked clones, which were found at relatively low frequencies in peripheral blood.

As for this clonotype: Its antigen specificity is not known. The input lacks base qualities; no much larger clone sits a single base away.

The reads were generated on an Illumina HiSeq 2500. Quantitative 5'-RACE with molecular barcodes was the method used to prepare the TCR beta libraries. The published analysis was carried out like this. Disease-linked TCR variants were identified with a new computational method built on a probabilistic model of VDJ rearrangement. The public reads were reanalyzed by TCRdb: fastp trimming at Q25, MiXCR alignment, in-frame beta chains only. All rows with the same CDR3 protein become a single entry with the most common DNA and genes. The V and J calls were not made by the authors but by TCRdb's processing. The sample table contains hundreds of thousands of distinct CDR3 sequences; only one count was recorded for about 11% of them. 0.45% to 0.6% of the sample rests with the top ten. V is shortened by 6 bases, J by 4 bases, and the region joining them spans 10 bases. The CDR1 and CDR2 encoded by the germline V gene (reference sequence) are DFQATT and SNEGSKA. From the cysteine up to the phenylalanine, the CDR3 has a length of 13 residues. Solely the CDR3 DNA is kept, with 39 bases framed from the first base.

The receptor's source is a male donor with ankylosing spondylitis. The sequence is built from TRBV20-1 and TRBJ2-6; the D segment could be TRBD1, given 5 matching bases. Sequencing was done on a sample of blood, either unsorted or a sorted T cell fraction (not recorded which). The sequenced DNA is TGCAGTGCCCCGACAGCCGGGGCCAACGTCCTGACTTTC. Its protein is CSAPTAGANVLTF.